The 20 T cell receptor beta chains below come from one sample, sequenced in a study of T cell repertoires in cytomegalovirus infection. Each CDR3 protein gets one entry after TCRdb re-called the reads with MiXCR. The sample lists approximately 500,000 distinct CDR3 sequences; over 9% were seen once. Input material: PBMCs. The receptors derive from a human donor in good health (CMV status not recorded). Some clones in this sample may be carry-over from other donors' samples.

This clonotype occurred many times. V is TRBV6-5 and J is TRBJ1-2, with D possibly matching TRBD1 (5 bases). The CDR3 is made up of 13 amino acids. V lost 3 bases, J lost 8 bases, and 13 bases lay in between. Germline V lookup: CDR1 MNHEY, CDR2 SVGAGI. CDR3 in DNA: TGTGCCAGCAGTTATGAGGGGCTGGCCGGCTACACCTTC. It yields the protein CASSYEGLAGYTF.

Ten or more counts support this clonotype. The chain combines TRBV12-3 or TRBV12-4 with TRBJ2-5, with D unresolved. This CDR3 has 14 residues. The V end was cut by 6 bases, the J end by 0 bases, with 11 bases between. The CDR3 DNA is TGTGCCAGCAGGCCGGGCAGTGACCAAGAGACCCAGTACTTC. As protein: CASRPGSDQETQYF.

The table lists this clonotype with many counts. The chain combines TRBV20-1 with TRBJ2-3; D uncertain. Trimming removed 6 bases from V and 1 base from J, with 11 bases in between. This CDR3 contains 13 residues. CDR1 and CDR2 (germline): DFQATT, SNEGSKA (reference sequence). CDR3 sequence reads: CSAQAPGTDTQYF. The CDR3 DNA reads TGCAGTGCGCAGGCTCCAGGCACAGATACGCAGTATTTT.

The CDR3 loop is CANPGTGSYEQYF. The CDR3, as DNA: TGTGCCAACCCCGGGACAGGCTCCTACGAGCAGTACTTC. The chain couples TRBV7-8 to TRBJ2-7; 8 bases match TRBD1. Germline CDR1 and CDR2: SGHVS and FQNEAQ. J lost 0 bases, V lost 10 bases, and 5 bases had no gene match. The CDR3 length is 13 residues.

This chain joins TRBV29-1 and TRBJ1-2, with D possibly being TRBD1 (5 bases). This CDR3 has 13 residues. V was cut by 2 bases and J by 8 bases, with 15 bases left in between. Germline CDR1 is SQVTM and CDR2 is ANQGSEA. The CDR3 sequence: CSVETTGQGGYTF. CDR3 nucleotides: TGCAGCGTTGAAACAACGGGGCAAGGAGGCTACACCTTC.

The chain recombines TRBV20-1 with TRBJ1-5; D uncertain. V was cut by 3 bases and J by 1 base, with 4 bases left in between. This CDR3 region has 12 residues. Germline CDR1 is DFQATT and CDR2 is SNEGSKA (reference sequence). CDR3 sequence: CSARRSNQPQHF. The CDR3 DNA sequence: TGCAGTGCTAGGCGGAGCAATCAGCCCCAGCATTTT.

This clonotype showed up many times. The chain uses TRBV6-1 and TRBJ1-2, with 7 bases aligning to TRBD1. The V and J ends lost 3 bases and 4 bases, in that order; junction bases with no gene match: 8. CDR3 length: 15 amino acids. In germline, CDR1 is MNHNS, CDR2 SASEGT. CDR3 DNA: TGTGCCAGCAGTGACCTAAGGGACAGCACCTATGGCTACACCTTC. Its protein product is CASSDLRDSTYGYTF.

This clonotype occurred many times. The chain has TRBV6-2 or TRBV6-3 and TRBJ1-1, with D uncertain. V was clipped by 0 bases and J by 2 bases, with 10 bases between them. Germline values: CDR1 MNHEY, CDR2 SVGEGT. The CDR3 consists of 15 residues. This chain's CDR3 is CASSYSVSANTEAFF. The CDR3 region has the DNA TGTGCCAGCAGTTACTCCGTCTCGGCCAACACTGAAGCTTTCTTT.

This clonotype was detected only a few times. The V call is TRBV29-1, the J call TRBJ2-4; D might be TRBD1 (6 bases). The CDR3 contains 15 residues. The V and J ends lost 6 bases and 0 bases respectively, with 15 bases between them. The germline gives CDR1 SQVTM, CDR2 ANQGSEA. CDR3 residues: CSVSTGLGAKNIQYF. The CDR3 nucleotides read TGCAGCGTGAGTACAGGGTTAGGAGCCAAAAACATTCAGTACTTC.

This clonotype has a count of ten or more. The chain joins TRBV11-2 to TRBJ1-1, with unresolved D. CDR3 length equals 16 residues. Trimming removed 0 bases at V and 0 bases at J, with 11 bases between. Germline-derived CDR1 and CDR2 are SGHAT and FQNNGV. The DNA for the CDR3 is TGTGCCAGCAGCTTAGAGGGCGGACTCATGAACACTGAAGCTTTCTTT. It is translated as CASSLEGGLMNTEAFF.

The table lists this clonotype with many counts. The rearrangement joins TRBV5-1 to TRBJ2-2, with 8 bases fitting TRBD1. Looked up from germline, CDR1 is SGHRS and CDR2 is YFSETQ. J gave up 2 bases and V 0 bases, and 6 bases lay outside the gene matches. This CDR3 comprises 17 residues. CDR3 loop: CASSLADRVQNTGELFF. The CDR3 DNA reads TGCGCCAGCAGCTTGGCGGACAGGGTTCAAAACACCGGGGAGCTGTTTTTT. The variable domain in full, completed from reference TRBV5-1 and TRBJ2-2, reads KAGVTQTPRYLIKTRGQQVTLSCSPISGHRSVSWYQQTPGQGLQFLFEYFSETQRNKGNFPGRFSGRQFSNSRSEMNVSTLELGDSALYLCASSLADRVQNTGELFFGEGSRLTVL.

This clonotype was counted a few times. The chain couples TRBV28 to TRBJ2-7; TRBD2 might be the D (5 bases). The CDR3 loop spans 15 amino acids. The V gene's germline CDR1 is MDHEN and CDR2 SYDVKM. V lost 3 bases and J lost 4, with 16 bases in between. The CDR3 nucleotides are TGTGCCAGCAGTTTCCCTCGGGTAGCGACTTACGAGCAGTACTTC. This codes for CASSFPRVATYEQYF.

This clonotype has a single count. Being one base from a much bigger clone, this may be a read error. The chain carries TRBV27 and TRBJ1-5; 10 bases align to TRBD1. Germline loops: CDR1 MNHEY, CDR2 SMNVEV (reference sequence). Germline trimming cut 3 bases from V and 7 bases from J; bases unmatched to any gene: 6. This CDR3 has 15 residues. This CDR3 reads CASSFRRQGAQPQHF. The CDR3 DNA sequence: TGTGCCAGCAGTTTTCGGAGACAGGGGGCACAGCCCCAGCATTTT.

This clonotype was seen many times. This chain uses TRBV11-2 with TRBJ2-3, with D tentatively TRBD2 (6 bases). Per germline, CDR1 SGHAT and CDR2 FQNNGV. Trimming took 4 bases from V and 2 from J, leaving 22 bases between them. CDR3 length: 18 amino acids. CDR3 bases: TGTGCCAGCAGCTCCTTACGACGGGACGGGAGAACCACAGATACGCAGTATTTT. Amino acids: CASSSLRRDGRTTDTQYF.

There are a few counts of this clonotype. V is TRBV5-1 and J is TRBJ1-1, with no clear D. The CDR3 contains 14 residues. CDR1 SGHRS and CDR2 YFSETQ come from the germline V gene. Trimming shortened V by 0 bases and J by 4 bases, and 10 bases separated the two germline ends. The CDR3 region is CASSLVPSSTEAFF. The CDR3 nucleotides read TGCGCCAGCAGCTTGGTCCCTTCGAGCACTGAAGCTTTCTTT.

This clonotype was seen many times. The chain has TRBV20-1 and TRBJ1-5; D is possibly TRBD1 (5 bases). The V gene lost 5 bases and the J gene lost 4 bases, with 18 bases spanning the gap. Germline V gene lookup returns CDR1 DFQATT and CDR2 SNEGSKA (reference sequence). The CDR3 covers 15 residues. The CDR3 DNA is TGCAGTGCTGCCCCCCCAGAGGGACCTAATCAGCCCCAGCATTTT. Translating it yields CSAAPPEGPNQPQHF.

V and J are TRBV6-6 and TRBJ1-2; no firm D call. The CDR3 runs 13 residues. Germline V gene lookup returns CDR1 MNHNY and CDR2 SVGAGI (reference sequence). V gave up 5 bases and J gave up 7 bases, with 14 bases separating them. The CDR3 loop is CASSHGNYRGYTF. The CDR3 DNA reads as TGTGCCAGCAGTCACGGCAACTACCGTGGCTACACCTTC.

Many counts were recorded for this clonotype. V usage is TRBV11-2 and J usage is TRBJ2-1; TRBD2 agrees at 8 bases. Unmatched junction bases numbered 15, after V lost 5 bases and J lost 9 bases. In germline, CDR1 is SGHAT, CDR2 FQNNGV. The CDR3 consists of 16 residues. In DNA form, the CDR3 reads TGTGCCAGCAGCCCGCTACCGGGACTAGATACCGGTGAGCAGTTCTTC. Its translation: CASSPLPGLDTGEQFF.

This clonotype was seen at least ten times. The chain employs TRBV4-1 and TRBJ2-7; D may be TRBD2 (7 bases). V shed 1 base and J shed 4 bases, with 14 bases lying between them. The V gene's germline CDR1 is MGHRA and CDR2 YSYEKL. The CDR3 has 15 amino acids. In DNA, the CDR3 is TGCGCCAGCAGCCAAGTGAGGGGGGGGAAGTACGAGCAGTACTTC. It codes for CASSQVRGGKYEQYF.

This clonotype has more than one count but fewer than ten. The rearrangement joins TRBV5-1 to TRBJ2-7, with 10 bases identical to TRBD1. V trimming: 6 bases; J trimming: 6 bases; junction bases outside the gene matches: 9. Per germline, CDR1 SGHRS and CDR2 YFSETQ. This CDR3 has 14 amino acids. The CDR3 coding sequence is TGCGCCAGCACCGCGGGACAGGGGACCTCCGAGCAGTACTTC. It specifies CASTAGQGTSEQYF.